This is a list of T cell receptor beta chains from one sample in a study of CXCR3-negative and CXCR3-positive naive CD8 T cells. TCRdb re-analyzed the 5' RACE reads; it lists each CDR3 protein once, without DNA. The listing contains 70,000 to 95,000 distinct CDR3 sequences. Material for sequencing was naive CXCR3- CD8+ T cells from blood. These receptors came from a human donor in good health. Some clones in this sample may be carry-over from other donors' samples. CDR3s include the opening cysteine and the closing phenylalanine or tryptophan.

j_call v_call cdr3_aa
TRBJ1-4 TRBV7-9 CASSRQPAATNEKLFF
TRBJ2-2 TRBV7-9 CASSERQGVNTGELFF
TRBJ1-5 TRBV29-1 CSVRTGEAQPQHF
TRBJ2-7 TRBV4-3 CASSQATADSSYEQYF
TRBJ2-3 TRBV12-3/TRBV12-4 CASSSARLDTQYF
TRBJ1-1 TRBV5-6 CASSLPQSWNTEAFF
TRBJ2-1 TRBV7-3 CASSRGGPSSPYNEQFF
TRBJ1-1 TRBV28 CASSLYGNTEAFF
TRBJ2-2 TRBV7-3 CASSLGSNTGELFF
TRBJ2-5 TRBV28 CASSLGDNGEETQYF
TRBJ2-7 TRBV10-3 CAIMPGGGSYEQYF
TRBJ2-2 TRBV4-3 CASSQDRQGSGELFF
TRBJ1-2 TRBV27 CASSPTTGSYGYTF
TRBJ2-2 TRBV5-6 CASSLEFRTNTGELFF
TRBJ1-1 TRBV5-1 CASSLVQEGNTEAFF
TRBJ2-3 TRBV28 CASSLLASGGSTDTQYF